The TCR beta chain described here comes from a study of T cell repertoires in cytomegalovirus infection. Study-wide findings and caveats: Based on cumulative public TCR beta family frequency, carriers of CMV plus the relevant HLA were identified.

In this sample, this clonotype turned up many times. Its matching antigen is unknown. A single record per CDR3 protein comes from TCRdb applying MiXCR to the reads. The table shows 480,000 or so distinct CDR3 sequences, with about 11% occurring only once. The V gene lost 2 bases and the J gene lost 4 bases, with 14 bases spanning the gap. CDR3 length: 16 residues. CDR1 and CDR2 (germline): SGHTA, FQGTGA. Source material: PBMCs. The TCR originated in a human donor in good health (CMV status not recorded). Some clones in this sample may be carry-over from other donors' samples. This chain links TRBV7-3 with TRBJ2-2; D is uncertain. In nucleotides, the CDR3 is TGTGCCAGCAGCTTATCGACACCCAGAACCACCGGGGAGCTGTTTTTT. Protein product: CASSLSTPRTTGELFF.